The 3 T cell receptor beta chains listed next were all sequenced from one sample in a study of blood T cells in healthy people across ages. With a J-beta primer mix and a sample-barcoded 5' primer, a second PCR ran about 6 to 11 cycles. In TCRdb, the 5' RACE reads were re-called with MiXCR into one record per CDR3 protein. The sample shows approximately 800,000 distinct CDR3 sequences, about 46% of them seen only once. Material: blood. Source of these receptors: an older man in good health.

The genes are TRBV6-2 or TRBV6-3 and TRBJ2-1; D is possibly TRBD1 (6 bases). Looked up from germline, CDR1 is MNHEY and CDR2 is SVGEGT. V was clipped by 5 bases and J by 9 bases, with 14 bases between them. The CDR3 totals 13 residues. The CDR3 region is CASSENRAGEQFF. The DNA for the CDR3 is TGTGCCAGCAGTGAAAACAGGGCTGGTGAGCAGTTCTTC.

The genes are TRBV5-1 and TRBJ2-7; D perhaps matches TRBD2 (6 bases). V lost 0 bases, J lost 6 bases, and 13 bases lay in between. The germline CDR1 and CDR2 sequences are SGHRS and YFSETQ. This CDR3 has 14 residues. CDR3 region: CASSLGGEAGEQYF. The CDR3 DNA sequence: TGCGCCAGCAGCTTGGGCGGGGAGGCTGGCGAGCAGTACTTC.

The table lists this clonotype with a few counts. The genes are TRBV5-1 and TRBJ2-7, with 7 bases lining up with TRBD2. The germline CDR1 and CDR2 sequences are SGHRS and YFSETQ. The junction had 10 bases not matched to a gene; V was cut back by 7 bases and J by 3 bases. This CDR3 spans 14 amino acids. The DNA of the CDR3 is TGCGCCAGCTCCCCCGCGGGGGACCGCTACGAGCAGTACTTC. Its protein product is CASSPAGDRYEQYF.